The following is a TCR beta chain sequence with its context. This sample stems from a study of blood T cell repertoires in COVID-19. Study as a whole: Nucleic acid was either cDNA or gDNA, and it came from T cells, B-cell-depleted T cells, or PBMCs.

This CDR3 has 15 residues. Germline V gene sequence: CDR1 SGHTA, CDR2 FQGTGA. V lost 5 bases to trimming and J lost 2 bases, with 13 bases between them. The protocol was immunoSEQ multiplex PCR, while the TCRdb copy is restricted to in-frame clones and leaves out a portion. Here the sample spans around 330,000 clones, approximately 91% being singletons. Participants came from roughly 25 US areas, aged about 18 to 89 years. Cohort 3 donors were reported recovered after two negative PCRs, clearance, or symptom resolution. The gene calls are TRBV7-3 and TRBJ2-1; possible D gene TRBD2, 6 bases. The clonotype comes from a middle-aged woman who had recovered from COVID-19. The sequenced material came from PBMCs or T cells enriched from blood (not recorded which). The CDR3 nucleotides read TGTGCCAGCAGCGTCGGTGCGGGGCCCTACAATGAGCAGTTCTTC. The encoded protein is CASSVGAGPYNEQFF.